The sequence of this T cell receptor (beta chain) was determined in a study of blood T cell repertoires in COVID-19. V was clipped by 0 bases and J by 0 bases, with 5 bases between them. This CDR3 contains 14 residues. Per the germline V gene, CDR1 is MNHEY and CDR2 is SVGEGT. The data were produced by immunoSEQ multiplex PCR, yet TCRdb's version contains in-frame clones alone and is incomplete. Of almost 95,000 clones detected, roughly 70% appear once; the ten largest clones hold 20% to 25%. The clonotype comes from a woman aged 55-75 years in a cohort sampled during active or convalescent COVID-19. The chain uses TRBV6-2 or TRBV6-3 and TRBJ1-2; D is uncertain. The sequenced sample was peripheral blood. CDR3 sequence (DNA): TGTGCCAGCAGTTACTCCGGGACTAACTATGGCTACACCTTC. Its translation is CASSYSGTNYGYTF.